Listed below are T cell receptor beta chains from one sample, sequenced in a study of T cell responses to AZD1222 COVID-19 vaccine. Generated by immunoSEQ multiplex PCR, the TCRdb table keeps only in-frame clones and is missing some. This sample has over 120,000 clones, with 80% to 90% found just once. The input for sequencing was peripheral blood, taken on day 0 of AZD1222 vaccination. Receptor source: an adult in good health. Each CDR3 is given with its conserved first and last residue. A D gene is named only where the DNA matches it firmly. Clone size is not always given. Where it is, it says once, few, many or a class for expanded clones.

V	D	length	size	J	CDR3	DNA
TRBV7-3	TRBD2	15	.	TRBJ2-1	CASSKGLAGNNEQFF	TGTGCCAGCAGCAAGGGACTAGCGGGAAACAATGAGCAGTTCTTC
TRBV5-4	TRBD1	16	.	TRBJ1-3	CASSLRQGTGGNTIYF	TGTGCCAGCAGCCTAAGACAGGGCACCGGAGGAAACACCATATATTTT
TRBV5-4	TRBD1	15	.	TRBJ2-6	CAVGTGGSGANVLTF	TGTGCCGTCGGGACAGGGGGCTCTGGGGCCAACGTCCTGACTTTC
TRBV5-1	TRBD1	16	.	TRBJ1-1	CASSFLTGLANTEAFF	TGCGCCAGCAGCTTCCTGACAGGGCTGGCGAACACTGAAGCTTTCTTT
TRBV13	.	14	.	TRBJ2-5	CASSQGAPGETQYF	TGTGCCAGCAGCCAAGGGGCCCCGGGGGAGACCCAGTACTTC
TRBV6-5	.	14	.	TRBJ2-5	CASSSYRIQETQYF	TGTGCCAGCAGTTCCTACCGAATCCAAGAGACCCAGTACTTC
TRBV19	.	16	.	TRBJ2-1	CASRVRDMAGRNEQFF	TGTGCCAGTAGGGTAAGGGATATGGCGGGCCGAAATGAGCAGTTCTTC
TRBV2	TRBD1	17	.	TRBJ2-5	CASSTRPSDRGRETQYF	TGTGCCAGCAGTACTCGACCCTCGGACAGGGGGCGAGAGACCCAGTACTTC
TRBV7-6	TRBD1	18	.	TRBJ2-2	CASSQARDRGRYTGELFF	TGTGCCAGCAGCCAAGCCCGGGACAGGGGGCGGTACACCGGGGAGCTGTTTTTT
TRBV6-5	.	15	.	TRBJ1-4	CASSYLGGSNEKLFF	TGTGCCAGCAGTTACTTAGGAGGATCTAATGAAAAACTGTTTTTT
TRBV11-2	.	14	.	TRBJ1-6	CASSFSSYNSPLHF	TGTGCCAGCAGCTTTAGCTCCTATAATTCACCCCTCCACTTT
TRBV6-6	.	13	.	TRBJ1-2	CASIGSSNYGYTF	TGTGCCAGCATTGGCAGCTCTAACTATGGCTACACCTTC
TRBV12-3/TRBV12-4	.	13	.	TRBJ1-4	CASSRIFPEKLFF	TGTGCCAGCAGTAGAATTTTCCCCGAAAAACTGTTTTTT
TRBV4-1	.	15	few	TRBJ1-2	CASSQGHGVGYGYTF	TGCGCCAGCAGCCAGGGACATGGGGTTGGGTATGGCTACACCTTC
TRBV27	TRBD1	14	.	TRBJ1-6	CASSLTGGGSPLHF	TGTGCCAGCAGTTTAACAGGGGGCGGGTCACCCCTCCACTTT
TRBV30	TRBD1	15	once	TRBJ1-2	CARSSPTGAFGGYTF	TGTGCCCGGAGCTCCCCCACAGGGGCCTTCGGCGGCTACACCTTC
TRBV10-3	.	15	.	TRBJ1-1	CAISDGGTANTEAFF	TGTGCCATCAGTGATGGGGGTACAGCGAACACTGAAGCTTTCTTT
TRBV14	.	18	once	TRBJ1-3	CASSPLSWVRNSGNTIYF	TGTGCCAGCAGCCCCCTAAGTTGGGTCCGGAACTCTGGAAACACCATATATTTT
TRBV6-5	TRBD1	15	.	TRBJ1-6	CASSYSSRGNSPLHF	TGTGCCAGCAGTTACTCTAGCAGGGGGAATTCACCCCTCCACTTT
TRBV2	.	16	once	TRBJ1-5	CASRPHQGFSNQPQHF	TGTGCCAGCAGACCCCACCAGGGGTTCAGCAATCAGCCCCAGCATTTT
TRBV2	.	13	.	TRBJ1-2	CASSEQMYYGYTF	TGTGCCAGCAGTGAACAGATGTACTATGGCTACACCTTC
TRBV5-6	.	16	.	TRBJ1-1	CASSRARSTSVGWAFF	TGTGCCAGCAGCCGGGCCAGGTCGACTTCTGTAGGGTGGGCTTTCTTT
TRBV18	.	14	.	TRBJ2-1	CASSGEQLKNEQFF	TGTGCCAGCTCAGGGGAACAGCTTAAAAATGAGCAGTTCTTC
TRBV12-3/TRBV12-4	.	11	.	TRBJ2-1	CASSQSNEQFF	TGTGCCAGCAGTCAGAGTAATGAGCAGTTCTTC
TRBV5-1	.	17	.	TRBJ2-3	CASSLVSAGRGGDTQYF	TGCGCCAGCAGCTTGGTCTCGGCGGGAAGGGGTGGAGATACGCAGTATTTT
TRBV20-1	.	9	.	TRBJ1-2	CSGSGGYTF	TGCAGTGGATCGGGTGGCTACACCTTC
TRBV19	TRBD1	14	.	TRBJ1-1	CASSWDRGNTEAFF	TGTGCCAGTAGCTGGGACAGGGGAAACACTGAAGCTTTCTTT
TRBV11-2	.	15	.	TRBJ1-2	CASSLIRGSGYGYTF	TGTGCCAGCAGCCTAATAAGGGGATCCGGCTATGGCTACACCTTC
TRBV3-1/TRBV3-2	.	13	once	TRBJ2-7	CASSQLEGYEQYF	TGTGCCAGCAGCCAACTAGAGGGGTACGAGCAGTACTTC
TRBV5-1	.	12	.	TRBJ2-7	CASSLGVGEQYF	TGCGCCAGCAGCTTGGGGGTGGGCGAGCAGTACTTC
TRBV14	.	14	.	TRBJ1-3	CASSQDLAGNTIYF	TGTGCCAGCAGCCAAGATCTCGCTGGAAACACCATATATTTT
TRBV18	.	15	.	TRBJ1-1	CASSPSLGGNTEAFF	TGTGCCAGCTCACCGTCTCTGGGGGGGAACACTGAAGCTTTCTTT
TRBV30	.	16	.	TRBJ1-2	CAWSRLTATGAYGYTF	TGTGCCTGGAGTCGGCTGACAGCCACCGGGGCCTATGGCTACACCTTC
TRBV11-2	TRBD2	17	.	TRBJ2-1	CASSYSSGGGPMNEQFF	TGTGCCAGCAGCTACAGCTCTGGGGGAGGGCCCATGAATGAGCAGTTCTTC
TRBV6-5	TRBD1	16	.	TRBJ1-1	CASSYGTGYMNTEAFF	TGTGCCAGCAGTTACGGGACAGGGTACATGAACACTGAAGCTTTCTTT
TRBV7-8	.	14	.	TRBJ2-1	CASSLLGRSSPQFF	TGTGCCAGCAGCTTACTAGGAAGGAGCAGTCCGCAGTTCTTC
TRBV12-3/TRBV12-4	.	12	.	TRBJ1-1	CASTIRVTEAFF	TGTGCCAGCACCATACGGGTAACTGAAGCTTTCTTT
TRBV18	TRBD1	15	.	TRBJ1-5	CASSRGTADNQPQHF	TGTGCCAGCTCCCGAGGGACAGCGGACAATCAGCCCCAGCATTTT
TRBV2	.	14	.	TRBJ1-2	CASDGSRLGYGYTF	TGTGCCAGCGACGGAAGCAGGCTGGGTTATGGCTACACCTTC
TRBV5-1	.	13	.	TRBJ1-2	CASSQVGNYGYTF	TGCGCCAGCAGCCAAGTGGGTAACTATGGCTACACCTTC
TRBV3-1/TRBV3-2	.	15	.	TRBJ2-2	CASSLSLRATGELFF	TGTGCCAGCAGCCTGTCTTTGAGGGCGACCGGGGAGCTGTTTTTT
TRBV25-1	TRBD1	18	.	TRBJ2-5	CASSELRGRTATQETQYF	TGTGCCAGCAGTGAATTAAGGGGGCGAACAGCCACACAAGAGACCCAGTACTTC
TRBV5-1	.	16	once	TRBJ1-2	CASSLAGGAVSYGYTF	TGCGCCAGCAGCTTGGCCGGTGGGGCCGTGAGCTATGGCTACACCTTC
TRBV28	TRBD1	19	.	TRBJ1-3	CASRRTGATFGLFGNTIYF	TGTGCCAGCAGACGGACAGGGGCGACCTTTGGGCTCTTTGGAAACACCATATATTTT
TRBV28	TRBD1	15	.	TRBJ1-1	CASRITDRRTTEAFF	TGTGCCAGCAGGATTACGGACAGGCGGACCACTGAAGCTTTCTTT
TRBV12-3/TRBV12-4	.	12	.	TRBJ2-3	CASSWGTDTQYF	TGTGCCAGCAGTTGGGGCACAGATACGCAGTATTTT
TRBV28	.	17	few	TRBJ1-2	CASSFYSVGGLNYGYTF	TGTGCCAGCAGTTTCTACTCTGTGGGGGGGTTAAACTATGGCTACACCTTC
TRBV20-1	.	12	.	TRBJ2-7	CSASTWSDEQYF	TGCAGTGCTAGTACCTGGTCGGACGAGCAGTACTTC
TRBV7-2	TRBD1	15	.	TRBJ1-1	CASSVRGRLNTEAFF	TGTGCCAGCAGCGTCAGGGGGCGCTTAAACACTGAAGCTTTCTTT
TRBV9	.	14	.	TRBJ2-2	CASSVGGLTGELFF	TGTGCCAGCAGCGTAGGAGGACTGACCGGGGAGCTGTTTTTT
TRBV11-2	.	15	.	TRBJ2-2	CASSPRVTNTGELFF	TGTGCCAGCAGCCCCAGGGTGACGAACACCGGGGAGCTGTTTTTT
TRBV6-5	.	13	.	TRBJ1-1	CASSHQLVTEAFF	TGTGCCAGCAGTCATCAATTGGTCACTGAAGCTTTCTTT
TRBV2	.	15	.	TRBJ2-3	CASSGTYRVTDTQYF	TGTGCCAGCAGTGGGACATACCGTGTCACAGATACGCAGTATTTT
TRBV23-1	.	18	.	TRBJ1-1	CASSQSGGTEVETTEAFF	TGCGCCAGCAGTCAATCAGGGGGGACCGAGGTCGAGACAACTGAAGCTTTCTTT
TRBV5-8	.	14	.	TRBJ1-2	CASSLGATIYGYTF	TGTGCCAGCAGCTTGGGAGCCACGATATATGGCTACACCTTC
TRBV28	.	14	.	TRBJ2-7	CASTLGTAGLEQYF	TGTGCCAGCACCCTTGGTACGGCGGGCCTGGAGCAGTACTTC
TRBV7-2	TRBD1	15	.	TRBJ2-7	CASSRMTGGVNEQYF	TGTGCCAGCAGTCGGATGACAGGGGGCGTAAACGAGCAGTACTTC
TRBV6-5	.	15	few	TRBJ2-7	CASKVTLGSSYEQYF	TGTGCCAGCAAGGTCACTCTTGGCAGCTCCTACGAGCAGTACTTC
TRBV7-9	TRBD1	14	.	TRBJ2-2	CASSPRGRYGELFF	TGTGCCAGCAGCCCAAGGGGGCGGTACGGGGAGCTGTTTTTT